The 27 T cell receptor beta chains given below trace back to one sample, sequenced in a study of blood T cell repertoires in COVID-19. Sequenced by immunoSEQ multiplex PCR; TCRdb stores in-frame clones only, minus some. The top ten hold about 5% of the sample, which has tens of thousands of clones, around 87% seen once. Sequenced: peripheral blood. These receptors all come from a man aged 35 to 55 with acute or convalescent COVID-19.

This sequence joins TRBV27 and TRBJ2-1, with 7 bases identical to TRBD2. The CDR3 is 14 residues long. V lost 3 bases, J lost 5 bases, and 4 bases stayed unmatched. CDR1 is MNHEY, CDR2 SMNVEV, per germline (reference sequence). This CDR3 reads CASSFGRENNEQFF. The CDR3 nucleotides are TGTGCCAGCAGTTTTGGGCGGGAGAACAATGAGCAGTTCTTC.

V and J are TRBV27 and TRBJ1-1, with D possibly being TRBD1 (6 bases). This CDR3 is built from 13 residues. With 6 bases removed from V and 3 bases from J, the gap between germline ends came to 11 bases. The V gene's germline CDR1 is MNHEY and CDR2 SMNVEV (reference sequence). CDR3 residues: CASRQQGDTEAFF. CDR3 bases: TGTGCCAGCAGGCAACAGGGTGACACTGAAGCTTTCTTT.

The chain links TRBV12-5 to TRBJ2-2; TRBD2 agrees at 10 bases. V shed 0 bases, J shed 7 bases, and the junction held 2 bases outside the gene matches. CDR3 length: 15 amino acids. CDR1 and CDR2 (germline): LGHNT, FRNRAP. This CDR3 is CASGLVLAGSGELFF. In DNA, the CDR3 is TGTGCTAGTGGTTTGGTACTAGCGGGGAGCGGGGAGCTGTTTTTT.

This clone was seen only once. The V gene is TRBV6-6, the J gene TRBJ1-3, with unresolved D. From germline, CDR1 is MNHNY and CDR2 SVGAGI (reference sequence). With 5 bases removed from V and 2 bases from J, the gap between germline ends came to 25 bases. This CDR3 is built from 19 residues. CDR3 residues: CASSLNSGGPGEPGNTIYF. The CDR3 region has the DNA TGTGCCAGCAGTCTGAATTCCGGAGGTCCCGGGGAACCTGGAAACACCATATATTTT.

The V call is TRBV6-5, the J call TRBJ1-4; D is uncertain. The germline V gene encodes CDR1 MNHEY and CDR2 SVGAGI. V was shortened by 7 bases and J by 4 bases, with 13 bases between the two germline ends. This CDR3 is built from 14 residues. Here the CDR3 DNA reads TGTGCCAGCACTACGAGAAGCTTTAATGAAAAACTGTTTTTT. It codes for CASTTRSFNEKLFF.

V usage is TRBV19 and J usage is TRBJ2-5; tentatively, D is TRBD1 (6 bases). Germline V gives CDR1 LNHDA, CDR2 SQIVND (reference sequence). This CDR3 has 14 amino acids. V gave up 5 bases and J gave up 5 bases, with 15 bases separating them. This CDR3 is CASSLTDSRETQYF. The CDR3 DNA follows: TGTGCCAGTAGTCTCACGGACAGTAGGGAGACCCAGTACTTC.

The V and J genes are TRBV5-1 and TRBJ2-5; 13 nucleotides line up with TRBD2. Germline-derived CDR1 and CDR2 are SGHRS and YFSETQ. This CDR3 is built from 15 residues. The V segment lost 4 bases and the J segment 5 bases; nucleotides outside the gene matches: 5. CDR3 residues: CASSPGLAGPETQYF. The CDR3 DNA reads TGCGCCAGCAGCCCGGGACTAGCGGGGCCTGAGACCCAGTACTTC.

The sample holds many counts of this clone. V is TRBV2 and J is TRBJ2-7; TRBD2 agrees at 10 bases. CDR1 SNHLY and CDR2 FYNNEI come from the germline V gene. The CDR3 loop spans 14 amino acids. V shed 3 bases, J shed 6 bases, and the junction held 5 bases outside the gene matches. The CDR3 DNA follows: TGTGCCAGCAGTGACCCAGCGGGAGGGGTCGAGCAGTACTTC. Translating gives CASSDPAGGVEQYF.

The CDR3 coding sequence is TGTGCCAGCAGCTCATGGGACTTCGAAGCTTTCTTT. Its translation is CASSSWDFEAFF. The rearrangement links TRBV7-2 to TRBJ1-1; D is perhaps TRBD1 (5 bases). Trimming shortened V by 4 bases and J by 8 bases, and 11 bases separated the two germline ends. The CDR3 loop spans 12 amino acids. Germline lookup yields CDR1 SGHTA and CDR2 FQGNSA.

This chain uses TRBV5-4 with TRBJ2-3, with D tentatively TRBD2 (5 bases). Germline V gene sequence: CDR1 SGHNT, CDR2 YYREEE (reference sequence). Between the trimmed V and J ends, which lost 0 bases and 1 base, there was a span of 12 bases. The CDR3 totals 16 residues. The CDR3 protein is CASSLATQRGTDTQYF. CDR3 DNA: TGTGCCAGCAGCTTGGCCACACAGAGGGGCACAGATACGCAGTATTTT.

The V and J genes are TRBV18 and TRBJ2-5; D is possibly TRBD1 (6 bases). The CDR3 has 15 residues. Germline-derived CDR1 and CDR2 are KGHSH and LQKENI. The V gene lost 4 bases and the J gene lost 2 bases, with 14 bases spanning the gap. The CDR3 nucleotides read TGTGCCAGCTCACTTATACCGGGACAACAAGAGACCCAGTACTTC. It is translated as CASSLIPGQQETQYF.

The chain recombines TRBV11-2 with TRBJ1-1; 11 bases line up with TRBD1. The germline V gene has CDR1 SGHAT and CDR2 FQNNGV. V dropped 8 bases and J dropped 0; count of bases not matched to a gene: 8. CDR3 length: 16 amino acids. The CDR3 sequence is CASGDGQGAVNTEAFF. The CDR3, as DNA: TGTGCCAGCGGCGATGGACAGGGGGCAGTGAACACTGAAGCTTTCTTT.

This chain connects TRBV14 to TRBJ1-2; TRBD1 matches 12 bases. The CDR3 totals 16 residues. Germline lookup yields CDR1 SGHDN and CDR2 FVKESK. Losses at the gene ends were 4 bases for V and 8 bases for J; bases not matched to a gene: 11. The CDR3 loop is CASSRYRDRGRGGYTF. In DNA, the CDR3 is TGTGCCAGCAGCCGCTACCGGGACAGGGGGCGGGGAGGCTACACCTTC.

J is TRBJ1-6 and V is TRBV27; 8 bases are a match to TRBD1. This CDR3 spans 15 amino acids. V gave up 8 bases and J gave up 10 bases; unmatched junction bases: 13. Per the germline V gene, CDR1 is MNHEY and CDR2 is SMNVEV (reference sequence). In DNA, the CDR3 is TGTGCCAGCGGAATATACGGACAGGGAGAGTCACCCCTCCACTTT. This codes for CASGIYGQGESPLHF.

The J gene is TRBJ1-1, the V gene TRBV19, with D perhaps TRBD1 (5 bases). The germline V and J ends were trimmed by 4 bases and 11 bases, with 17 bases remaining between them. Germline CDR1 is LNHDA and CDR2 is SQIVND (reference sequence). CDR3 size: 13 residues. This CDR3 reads CASSNGAWGEAFF. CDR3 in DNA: TGTGCCAGTAGTAACGGCGCCTGGGGCGAGGCTTTCTTT.

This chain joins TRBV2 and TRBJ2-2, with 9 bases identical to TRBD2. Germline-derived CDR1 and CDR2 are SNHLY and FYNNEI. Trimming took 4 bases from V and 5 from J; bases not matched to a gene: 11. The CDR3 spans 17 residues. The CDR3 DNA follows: TGTGCCAGCAGTGTCTTTAGCGGGAGATCCGGGACCGGGGAGCTGTTTTTT. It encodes CASSVFSGRSGTGELFF.

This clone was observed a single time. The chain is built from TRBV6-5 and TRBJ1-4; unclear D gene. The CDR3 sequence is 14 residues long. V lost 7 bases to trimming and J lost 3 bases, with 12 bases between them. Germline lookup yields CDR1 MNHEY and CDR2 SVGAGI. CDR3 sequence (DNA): TGTGCCAGCACCGCAGGCTCCTCTAATGAAAAACTGTTTTTT. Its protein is CASTAGSSNEKLFF.

This CDR3 reads CASILADSYNEQFF. In nucleotides, the CDR3 is TGTGCCAGCATTCTAGCGGACTCCTACAATGAGCAGTTCTTC. The genes are TRBV6-5 and TRBJ2-1; 7 bases agree with TRBD2. The CDR3 consists of 14 residues. The germline CDR1 and CDR2 sequences are MNHEY and SVGAGI. J lost 0 bases, V lost 7 bases, and 3 bases had no gene match.

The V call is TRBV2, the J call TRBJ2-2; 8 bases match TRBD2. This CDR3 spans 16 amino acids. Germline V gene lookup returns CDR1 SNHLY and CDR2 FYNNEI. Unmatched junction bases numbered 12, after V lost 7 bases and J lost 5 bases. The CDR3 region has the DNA TGTGCCAGCAACCCAGAGTCGGGAGGGCGTACCGGGGAGCTGTTTTTT. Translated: CASNPESGGRTGELFF.

The CDR3 is CASSPGWGRGNSNYGYTF. The CDR3 DNA reads as TGCGCCAGCAGCCCCGGGTGGGGCAGGGGAAATTCTAACTATGGCTACACCTTC. The chain has TRBV5-1 and TRBJ1-2, with a possible D match to TRBD1 (6 bases). Germline assignment: CDR1 SGHRS and CDR2 YFSETQ. The CDR3 is 18 amino acids. The V and J ends lost 4 bases and 0 bases respectively, with 22 bases between them.

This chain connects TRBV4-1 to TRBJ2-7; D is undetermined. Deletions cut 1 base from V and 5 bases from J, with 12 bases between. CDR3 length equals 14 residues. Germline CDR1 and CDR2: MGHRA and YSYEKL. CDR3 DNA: TGCGCCAGCAGCCAAGTTGCAAGAAGCAACGAGCAGTACTTC. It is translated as CASSQVARSNEQYF.

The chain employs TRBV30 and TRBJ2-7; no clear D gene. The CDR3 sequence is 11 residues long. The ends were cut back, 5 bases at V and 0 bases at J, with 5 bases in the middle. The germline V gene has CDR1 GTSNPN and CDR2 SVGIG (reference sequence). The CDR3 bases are TGTGCCTGGTCAGGCTCCTACGAGCAGTACTTC. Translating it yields CAWSGSYEQYF.

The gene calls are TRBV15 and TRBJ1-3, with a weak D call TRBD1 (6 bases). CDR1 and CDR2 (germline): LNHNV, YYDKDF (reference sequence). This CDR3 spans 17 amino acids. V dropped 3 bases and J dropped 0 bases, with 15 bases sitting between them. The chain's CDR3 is CATSSRAQGNSGNTIYF. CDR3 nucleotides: TGTGCCACCAGCAGTAGGGCACAGGGAAACTCTGGAAACACCATATATTTT.

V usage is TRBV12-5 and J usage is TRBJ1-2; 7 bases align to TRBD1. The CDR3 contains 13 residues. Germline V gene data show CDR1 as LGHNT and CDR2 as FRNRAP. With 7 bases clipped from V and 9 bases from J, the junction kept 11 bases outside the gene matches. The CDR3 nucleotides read TGTGCTAGTGCCCCTTTCGGACAGGCGCGCTACACCTTC. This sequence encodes CASAPFGQARYTF.

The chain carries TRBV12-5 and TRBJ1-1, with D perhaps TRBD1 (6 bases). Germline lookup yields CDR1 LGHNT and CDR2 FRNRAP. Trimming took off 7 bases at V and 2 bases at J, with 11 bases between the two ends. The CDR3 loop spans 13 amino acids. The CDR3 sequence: CASAEQGNTEAFF. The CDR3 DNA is TGTGCTAGTGCCGAACAGGGTAACACTGAAGCTTTCTTT.

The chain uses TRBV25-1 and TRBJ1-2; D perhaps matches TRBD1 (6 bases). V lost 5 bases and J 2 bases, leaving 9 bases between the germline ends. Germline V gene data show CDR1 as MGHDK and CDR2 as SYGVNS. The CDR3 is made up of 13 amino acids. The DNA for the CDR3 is TGTGCCAGCAGTCGGACAGCGAACTATGGCTACACCTTC. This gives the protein CASSRTANYGYTF.

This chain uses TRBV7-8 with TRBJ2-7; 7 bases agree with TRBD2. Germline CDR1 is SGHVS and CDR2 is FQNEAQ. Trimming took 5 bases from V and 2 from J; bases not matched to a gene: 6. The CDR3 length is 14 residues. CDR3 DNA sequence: TGTGCCAGCAGCCCCGGGAGGTTTACCTACGAGCAGTACTTC. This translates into CASSPGRFTYEQYF. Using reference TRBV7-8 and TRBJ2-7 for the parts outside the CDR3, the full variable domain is GAGVSQSPRYKVAKRGQDVALRCDPISGHVSLFWYQQALGQGPEFLTYFQNEAQLDKSGLPSDRFFAERPEGSVSTLKIQRTQQEDSAVYLCASSPGRFTYEQYFGPGTRLTVT.